This T cell receptor beta chain emerged from a study of cytomegalovirus exposure and HLA in healthy donors. This clone occurred a few times. V lost 4 bases to trimming and J lost 6 bases; unmatched junction nucleotides: 6. CDR1 and CDR2 (germline): MNHEY, SVGAGI. The CDR3 runs 15 residues. A multiplex PCR was run with 60 Vbeta primers and 13 Jbeta primers. Method: immunoSEQ multiplex PCR; TCRdb's copy keeps in-frame clones and lacks some. The sample has some 150,000 clones, roughly 82% seen once; the top ten hold about 3.2%. This chain joins TRBV6-5 and TRBJ2-1; 10 bases are a match to TRBD1. The material sequenced was PBMCs. This TCR came from a young man in good health and CMV-seropositive. Here the CDR3 reads CASSSTGTGANEQFF. CDR3 DNA sequence: TGTGCCAGCAGTTCGACCGGGACAGGGGCCAATGAGCAGTTCTTC.